These 2 T cell receptor beta chains originate from one sample sequenced in a study of blood T cell repertoires in COVID-19. Here immunoSEQ multiplex PCR was the method, and the copy in TCRdb shows in-frame clones only, minus some. The sample yields about 280,000 clones, around 90% seen once. Sequenced: peripheral blood. The receptor set was obtained from a woman between 45 and 60 years old who had recovered from COVID-19.

This clone appeared once. The V gene is TRBV21-1, the J gene TRBJ2-5; the table names TRBD2, a call not compared with the DNA. TRBV21-1 has pseudogene status. CDR3 length: 13 residues. The CDR3 loop reads CASSNAREETQYF. The CDR3 DNA is TGTGCCAGCAGCAACGCTAGAGAAGAGACCCAGTACTTC.

A single count supports this clone. V usage is TRBV28 and J usage is TRBJ2-7; 9 bases are shared with TRBD1. Germline V lookup: CDR1 MDHEN, CDR2 SYDVKM. Trimming at V came to 10 bases and at J to 7 bases, leaving 17 bases not matched to a gene. This CDR3 contains 15 residues. Here the CDR3 DNA reads TGTGCCACCTCACCTCCGGGACAGGGAGTTTGGGAGCAGTACTTC. Encoded protein: CATSPPGQGVWEQYF.